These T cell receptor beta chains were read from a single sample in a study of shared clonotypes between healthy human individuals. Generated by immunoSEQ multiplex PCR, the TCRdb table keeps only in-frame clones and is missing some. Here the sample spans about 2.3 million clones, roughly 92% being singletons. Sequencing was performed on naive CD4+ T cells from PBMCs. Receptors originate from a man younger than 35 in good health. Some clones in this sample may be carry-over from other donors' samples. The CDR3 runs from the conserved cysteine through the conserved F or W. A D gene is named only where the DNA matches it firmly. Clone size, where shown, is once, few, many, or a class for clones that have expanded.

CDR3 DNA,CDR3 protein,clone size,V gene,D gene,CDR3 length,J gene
TGTGCCAGCATTACAGGGGGCGCGTACGAGCAGTACTTC,CASITGGAYEQYF,NA,TRBV28,TRBD1,13,TRBJ2-7
TGTGCCAGCAGACGCCTAGATCCCCAGGGCAATCAGCCCCAGCATTTT,CASRRLDPQGNQPQHF,NA,TRBV28,NA,16,TRBJ1-5
TGTGCCAGCAGCGTAATCGGCACAGATACGCAGTATTTT,CASSVIGTDTQYF,NA,TRBV9,NA,13,TRBJ2-3
TGCGCCAGCAGCCAGGCCTGGGGGGTCGCGGGAGGATCCTACGAGCAGTACTTC,CASSQAWGVAGGSYEQYF,NA,TRBV4-3,TRBD2,18,TRBJ2-7
TGTGCCAGCAGTGCACAGGGGGCGAAGGTAGATACGCAGTATTTT,CASSAQGAKVDTQYF,once,TRBV2,TRBD1,15,TRBJ2-3
TGTGCCAGCAGTTACCCAGAGTTGGCCACTGAAGCTTTCTTT,CASSYPELATEAFF,NA,TRBV6-6,NA,14,TRBJ1-1
TGTGCCAGCATGGCTAGCGGGACCCTCCAAGAGACCCAGTACTTC,CASMASGTLQETQYF,NA,TRBV28,TRBD2,15,TRBJ2-5
TGCGCCAGCAGTGAGTCCCTAGCGGTGGGCACCGGGGAGCTGTTTTTT,CASSESLAVGTGELFF,NA,TRBV10-1,TRBD2,16,TRBJ2-2
TGCGCCAGCAGCTTGGCTAGGGTGGGGACAGATACGCAGTATTTT,CASSLARVGTDTQYF,NA,TRBV5-1,NA,15,TRBJ2-3
TGCAGCGTTGTCGGTGGAGATACGCAGTATTTT,CSVVGGDTQYF,NA,TRBV29-1,NA,11,TRBJ2-3
TGTGCCAGCAGCTTTAGAGGGAAAGAGACCCAGTACTTC,CASSFRGKETQYF,once,TRBV7-3,NA,13,TRBJ2-5
TGTGCCAGCAGCCGGGGACTAGGGCTGGAGACCCAGTACTTC,CASSRGLGLETQYF,NA,TRBV5-4,TRBD2,14,TRBJ2-5
TGTGCCAGCAGCTTAACGGGGGCCCAAGAGACCCAGTACTTC,CASSLTGAQETQYF,NA,TRBV7-9,NA,14,TRBJ2-5
TGTGCCAGCAGCCGAGAACCAGGCTCCAGCTCTGGGGCCAACGTCCTGACTTTC,CASSREPGSSSGANVLTF,NA,TRBV4-2,NA,18,TRBJ2-6
TGCGCCAGCAGCCAAGACGGCAGGACGGGGAAGAACATTCAGTACTTC,CASSQDGRTGKNIQYF,NA,TRBV4-3,NA,16,TRBJ2-4
TGTGCCAGCAGTAGGACAGGACAATTCTATGGCTACACCTTC,CASSRTGQFYGYTF,NA,TRBV2,TRBD1,14,TRBJ1-2
TGTGCCAGCAGCTTAGATTGGGGGGAGAAGCGGCTTGGGTATCAGTTCTTC,CASSLDWGEKRLGYQFF,NA,TRBV7-2,NA,17,TRBJ2-1
TGTGCCAGCAGTTCCCTCCTCCGTAACTATGGCTACACCTTC,CASSSLLRNYGYTF,NA,TRBV28,NA,14,TRBJ1-2
TGTGCCAGCAGCCTGGAGGGACTAGCGGGAGGAACCAGGGAGCTGTTTTTT,CASSLEGLAGGTRELFF,NA,TRBV5-5,TRBD2,17,TRBJ2-2
TGTGCCAGCAGCGACGTCCCCGGGGGGGGTGCGAACACTGAAGCTTTCTTT,CASSDVPGGGANTEAFF,once,TRBV5-4,NA,17,TRBJ1-1
TGTGCCAGCAGCTTAGATACAGGCCAGACCCAGTACTTC,CASSLDTGQTQYF,NA,TRBV7-9,NA,13,TRBJ2-5
TGTGCCAGCAGTCCACGGGGGGCAGGGGGCACTGAAGCTTTCTTT,CASSPRGAGGTEAFF,NA,TRBV25-1,TRBD1,15,TRBJ1-1
TGCGCCAGCGGAATGAGCGGGAGTCCTGGTGATGAAAAACTGTTTTTT,CASGMSGSPGDEKLFF,NA,TRBV5-1,NA,16,TRBJ1-4
TGCGCCAGCAGCCTGGACCCGACCGGGACAGGGGCCGGGAGCAATCAGCCCCAGCATTTT,CASSLDPTGTGAGSNQPQHF,NA,TRBV5-1,TRBD1,20,TRBJ1-5
TGTGCCAGCAGCTTAGGGGTAGGGCCGGGGTATGGCTACACCTTC,CASSLGVGPGYGYTF,NA,TRBV11-2,NA,15,TRBJ1-2
TGCGCCAGCAGCTGGTCCGCCACCATCCCCCCGTCCGAGCAGTACTTC,CASSWSATIPPSEQYF,NA,TRBV5-1,NA,16,TRBJ2-7
TGTGCCAGCAGCTTGGGGCACGGACAGTCCTCCGAAGCTTTCTTT,CASSLGHGQSSEAFF,few,TRBV5-5,NA,15,TRBJ1-1
TGTGCCAGCAGCGGCGGCGGCCCAGATACGCAGTATTTT,CASSGGGPDTQYF,NA,TRBV9,NA,13,TRBJ2-3
TGTGCCAGCGGTTGGGCCGGCAACGAGCAGTACTTC,CASGWAGNEQYF,NA,TRBV21-1,NA,12,TRBJ2-7
TGTGCCACCAGCAGAGAGGGTGATCCAGGGAACACTGAAGCTTTCTTT,CATSREGDPGNTEAFF,NA,TRBV15,NA,16,TRBJ1-1
TGTGCCACTAGACGGACAGATGGAAACACCATATATTTT,CATRRTDGNTIYF,NA,TRBV6-6,NA,13,TRBJ1-3
TGTGCCAGCAGTTTATCGGGACAGGGGGCGAGAAATGAGCAGTTCTTC,CASSLSGQGARNEQFF,NA,TRBV28,TRBD1,16,TRBJ2-1
TGCGCCAGCAGCTCTGCTGCAGGGGATGAAAAACTGTTTTTT,CASSSAAGDEKLFF,NA,TRBV5-1,NA,14,TRBJ1-4
TGTGCCAGCAGTGAACCGGGACAGGGGAGACACACCTTC,CASSEPGQGRHTF,NA,TRBV25-1,TRBD1,13,TRBJ1-2
TGTGCCAGCAGCCTCCTAGGGGTGGGACAGCAGCAGTTCTTC,CASSLLGVGQQQFF,once,TRBV11-1,TRBD1,14,TRBJ2-1
TGTGCCAGCAGCCGAGAGAGCTCTGGAAACACCATATATTTT,CASSRESSGNTIYF,NA,TRBV6-5,NA,14,TRBJ1-3
TGTGCCAGCAGTGAAGGGCCGGGACAGGGTGCGGGGGAGCTGTTTTTT,CASSEGPGQGAGELFF,NA,TRBV2,TRBD1,16,TRBJ2-2
TGCGCCAGCAGCCCGGGGGTTGCGGGAGGTAACACCGGGGAGCTGTTTTTT,CASSPGVAGGNTGELFF,NA,TRBV5-1,TRBD2,17,TRBJ2-2
TGTGCCAGCAGTGAGACGAAGACAGGGTGGGGAGAGACCCAGTACTTC,CASSETKTGWGETQYF,NA,TRBV9,TRBD1,16,TRBJ2-5
TGTGCCAGCAGCCCGCGGGAGGGAAGGGGCACTGAAGCTTTCTTT,CASSPREGRGTEAFF,NA,TRBV9,NA,15,TRBJ1-1
TGTGCCAGCACCAACCTCAGGGCCCCCTACGAGCAGTACTTC,CASTNLRAPYEQYF,NA,TRBV6-1,NA,14,TRBJ2-7
TGTGCCTCCCAAGACCGAAGACTTAATGAAAAACTGTTTTTT,CASQDRRLNEKLFF,once,TRBV30,NA,14,TRBJ1-4
TGTGCCAGCAGCCACGGGACAGGGCTTCCTAAAACCATATATTTT,CASSHGTGLPKTIYF,NA,TRBV5-6,TRBD1,15,TRBJ1-3
TGTGCCAGCAGCCCCATAGGAAACACCTACGAGCAGTACTTC,CASSPIGNTYEQYF,once,TRBV27,NA,14,TRBJ2-7
TGTGCCAGCAGCTTAGCTCGAGGGAGATACGGAGAGACCCAGTACTTC,CASSLARGRYGETQYF,NA,TRBV7-2,NA,16,TRBJ2-5
TGTGCCAGCAGTTCCTCACAGGGGGGTAAAGAGACCCAGTACTTC,CASSSSQGGKETQYF,NA,TRBV28,TRBD1,15,TRBJ2-5
TGTGCCAGCAGTGCAAGACAGGGGAGGTCCTACAATGAGCAGTTCTTC,CASSARQGRSYNEQFF,once,TRBV28,TRBD1,16,TRBJ2-1
TGTGCCAGCAGCCTCCGAGGGGTGGGCACCGGGGAGCTGTTTTTT,CASSLRGVGTGELFF,once,TRBV7-2,NA,15,TRBJ2-2
TGTGCCAGCAGTTACTCCCACAGGGGAAGTCGGGGCGAGCAGTACTTC,CASSYSHRGSRGEQYF,once,TRBV6-5,TRBD1,16,TRBJ2-7
TGTGCCAGCAGCGTAGATGGTAGCGGGAGTTTCTGGGAGCTGTTTTTT,CASSVDGSGSFWELFF,NA,TRBV9,TRBD2,16,TRBJ2-2
TGTGCCAGCAGCTTAGGCCTTTGGGCCTCTGGGGCCAACGTCCTGACTTTC,CASSLGLWASGANVLTF,NA,TRBV13,NA,17,TRBJ2-6